The 9 T cell receptor beta chains listed next were all sequenced from one sample in a study of blood T cell repertoires in COVID-19. Method: immunoSEQ multiplex PCR; TCRdb's copy keeps in-frame clones and lacks some. The sample gives around 26,000 clones, 80% to 95% of which show up once; about 1.9% is in the top ten. The specimen sequenced was peripheral blood. The receptors here all came from a human donor in a cohort sampled during active COVID-19.

The chain carries TRBV4-1 and TRBJ2-7; 8 positions match TRBD2. The CDR3 contains 16 residues. The germline CDR1 and CDR2 sequences are MGHRA and YSYEKL. V trimming: 0 bases; J trimming: 1 base; junction bases outside the gene matches: 5. The CDR3: CASSQERSGGSYEQYF. The CDR3 nucleotides read TGCGCCAGCAGCCAAGAGAGGAGCGGGGGTTCCTACGAGCAGTACTTC.

The chain employs TRBV7-2 and TRBJ2-6, with 9 positions matching TRBD1. Germline V gene sequence: CDR1 SGHTA, CDR2 FQGNSA. The trim removed 2 bases at V and 4 bases at J, leaving 3 bases unmatched. CDR3 size: 16 residues. The CDR3 sequence is CASSLMGTGGANVLTF. Written as DNA, the CDR3 is TGTGCCAGCAGCTTAATGGGGACAGGGGGGGCCAACGTCCTGACTTTC.

This CDR3 is CAWRAWDLNNSPLHF. DNA of the CDR3: TGTGCCTGGAGGGCGTGGGACTTGAATAATTCACCCCTCCACTTT. The rearrangement joins TRBV30 to TRBJ1-6; D may be TRBD1 (5 bases). CDR3 size: 15 residues. Germline V gene sequence: CDR1 GTSNPN, CDR2 SVGIG (reference sequence). Trimming took 3 bases from V and 5 from J, leaving 14 bases between them.

This clone was recorded once. This sequence joins TRBV7-9 and TRBJ1-2; D ambiguous. The CDR3 consists of 16 residues. V lost 1 base to trimming and J lost 3 bases, with 15 bases between them. Germline V gives CDR1 SEHNR, CDR2 FQNEAQ (reference sequence). CDR3 coding DNA: TGTGCCAGCAGCTTAGGGTTCCTCCTAGGAGACTATGGCTACACCTTC. Amino acid sequence: CASSLGFLLGDYGYTF.

The chain uses TRBV7-9 and TRBJ2-1; D ambiguous. From germline, CDR1 is SEHNR and CDR2 FQNEAQ (reference sequence). This CDR3 comprises 11 residues. The ends were cut back, 1 base at V and 12 bases at J, with 7 bases in the middle. CDR3 sequence reads: CASSLDSGQFF. The CDR3 DNA sequence: TGTGCCAGCAGCTTAGACTCGGGGCAGTTCTTC.

The CDR3 DNA is TGTGCCAGCAGCTGGGGACAGAACCAAGAGACCCAGTACTTC. Its protein is CASSWGQNQETQYF. The chain couples TRBV7-2 to TRBJ2-5; 7 positions agree with TRBD1. CDR1 and CDR2 (germline): SGHTA, FQGNSA. The CDR3 has 14 residues. V shed 4 bases, J shed 0 bases, and the junction held 2 bases outside the gene matches.

V usage is TRBV27 and J usage is TRBJ1-2; TRBD1 matches 10 bases. The CDR3 extends over 14 amino acids. Germline assignment: CDR1 MNHEY and CDR2 SMNVEV (reference sequence). The junction had 5 bases not matched to a gene; V was cut back by 6 bases and J by 4 bases. In DNA, the CDR3 is TGTGCCAGCAGGGGGACAGGGGTGCGCTATGGCTACACCTTC. This translates into CASRGTGVRYGYTF.

The J gene is TRBJ2-2, the V gene TRBV5-1; D is perhaps TRBD2 (5 bases). The length of the CDR3 is 14 residues. Germline V gene lookup returns CDR1 SGHRS and CDR2 YFSETQ. The V and J ends lost 4 bases and 5 bases respectively, with 12 bases between them. The CDR3 DNA sequence: TGCGCCAGCAGCACCGGACTGATAACCGGGGAGCTGTTTTTT. Translated: CASSTGLITGELFF.

This CDR3 reads CASSTGTDQPQHF. The CDR3 DNA reads as TGTGCCAGTAGTACCGGGACAGATCAGCCCCAGCATTTT. This chain connects TRBV19 to TRBJ1-5; the match to TRBD1 covers 7 bases. Germline V gene lookup returns CDR1 LNHDA and CDR2 SQIVND (reference sequence). Trimming at V came to 4 bases and at J to 5 bases, leaving 2 bases not matched to a gene. The CDR3 is 13 residues long. The full variable domain, with the rest looked up from reference TRBV19 and TRBJ1-5, is DGGITQSPKYLFRKEGQNVTLSCEQNLNHDAMYWYRQDPGQGLRLIYYSQIVNDFQKGDIAEGYSVSREKKESFPLTVTSAQKNPTAFYLCASSTGTDQPQHFGDGTRLSIL.